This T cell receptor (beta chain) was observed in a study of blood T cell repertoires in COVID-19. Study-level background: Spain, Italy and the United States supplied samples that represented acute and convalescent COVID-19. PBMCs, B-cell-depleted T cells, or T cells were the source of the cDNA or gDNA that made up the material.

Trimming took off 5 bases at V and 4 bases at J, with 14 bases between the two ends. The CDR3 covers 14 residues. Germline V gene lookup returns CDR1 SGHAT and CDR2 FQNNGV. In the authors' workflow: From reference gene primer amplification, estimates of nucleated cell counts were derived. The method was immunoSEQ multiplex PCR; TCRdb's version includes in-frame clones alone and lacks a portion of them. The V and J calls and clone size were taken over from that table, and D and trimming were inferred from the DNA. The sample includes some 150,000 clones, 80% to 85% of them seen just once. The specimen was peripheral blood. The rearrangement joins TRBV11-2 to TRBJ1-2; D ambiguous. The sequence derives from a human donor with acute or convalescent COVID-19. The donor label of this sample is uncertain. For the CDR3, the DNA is TGTGCCAGCAGCCCTAGGGCGGGGAGCTATGGCTACACCTTC. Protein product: CASSPRAGSYGYTF. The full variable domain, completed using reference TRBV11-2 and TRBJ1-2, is EAGVAQSPRYKIIEKRQSVAFWCNPISGHATLYWYQQILGQGPKLLIQFQNNGVVDDSQLPKDRFSAERLKGVDSTLKIQPAKLEDSAVYLCASSPRAGSYGYTFGSGTRLTVV.